This T cell receptor (delta chain) originates from a study of γδ T cells in repeated Plasmodium falciparum infection (dated by TCRdb to the early 2020s). Looking at the study overall: In the natural-infection arm, Malian children exposed to intense seasonal malaria transmission were enrolled and compared against age and gender matched Australian children. Malian gammadelta TCR repertoires were analysed cross-sectionally in periods with no transmission and longitudinally across episodes of acute febrile malaria. Samples from controlled-infection subjects were taken at baseline, just before selected infections, and 21 days after each infection. A few malaria-naive U.S. adults underwent four controlled human malaria infections by bites from P. falciparum NF54-infected Anopheles stephensi mosquitoes over roughly 580 days. Using both natural infection in Mali and controlled human malaria infection, the study looked at the way repeated Plasmodium falciparum infection shapes the human gammadelta T cell repertoire. Results and caveats for the whole study, not just this receptor: Across time and infection, the Vgamma9/Vdelta2+ TCR repertoires showed a highly stable polyclonal makeup, with many TCRgamma sequences overlapping between individuals. In Vdelta2-negative gammadelta TCR repertoires, which were largely Vdelta1+, repeated controlled infections appeared to drive waves of new clonotype selection. Compared with Australian children, Malian children appeared to have Vdelta2-negative gammadelta TCR repertoires that were more clonally expanded, less diverse and less shared. The controlled-infection cohort was small, limiting analysis of inter-individual variability in gammadelta T cell responses. Generalizability was limited because the Malian cohort was drawn from a small rural village of predominantly one ethnic group.

For bulk TCR repertoire analysis, Vgamma9/Vdelta2+ and Vdelta2-negative gammadelta T cell populations were isolated by flow sorting from peripheral blood mononuclear cells. Library preparation used multiplex PCR. Instrument on record: Illumina MiSeq. From each sorted gammadelta T cell sample, both TCR gamma (TRG) and TCR delta (TRD) chains were sequenced. On the study's bioinformatics: Repertoire analyses included clonotype tree plots, accumulated frequency of the top 20 clonotypes, diversity index (DI) and D75 metrics. TCRdb reprocessed the public data with the CATT caller; entries with the same nucleotide sequence were combined afterwards. The V and J calls and clone size are TCRdb's, not the authors'. The sample table contains some 100,000 delta-chain clones; only one count was recorded for roughly 1.4% of them. The ten largest clonotypes hold under 9.5% of the sample. The germline V and J ends show losses of 3 bases and 7 bases respectively, and no gene match explains 31 bases of the junction. CDR1 and CDR2 are drawn from the germline V gene: GEAIGNYY, EKD. The CDR3 covers 21 residues, taking in both the cysteine and the phenylalanine. CDR3 DNA is the only sequence kept; it has 63 bases, read in frame from the first base.

This clone was seen a few times. The antigen this receptor binds is unknown. The mismatch at residue 11 between this DNA's translation and the TCRdb protein of a much larger clone likely reflects a read error; the protein shown is translated from the DNA. This TCR came from a pool of human donors (malaria-infected and uninfected, not separated). Sequenced input: gamma-delta T cells from blood. The chain employs TRDV2 and TRDJ1, and TRDD3 matches 7 of the central bases. TCRdb leaves out the J gene; it was filled in here by matching the DNA to germline. The CDR3 amino acid sequence is: CACDDAFYTGEYSPSSPKLIF. Here is the DNA: TGTGCCTGTGACGACGCATTCTATACTGGGGAATACAGCCCCTCGTCTCCTAAACTCATCTTT.